This entry lists 18 T cell receptor beta chains sequenced from one sample in a study of T cells in Graves' hyperthyroidism and ophthalmopathy. The investigators amplified TCR beta CDR3 regions from RNA transcripts. Using the HTBI primer set, a first-round RT-PCR was run on the TCR CDR3. Using its own MiXCR run on the multiplex PCR reads, TCRdb lists one record per CDR3 protein. This table has fewer than 600,000 distinct CDR3 sequences, approximately 15% appearing once. Sequencing was performed on blood. Every receptor here comes from a woman in her forties with Graves' hyperthyroidism.

V and J are TRBV27 and TRBJ2-2, with 11 bases identical to TRBD2. The junction had 6 bases not matched to a gene; V was cut back by 6 bases and J by 6 bases. Germline V gene lookup returns CDR1 MNHEY and CDR2 SMNVEV (reference sequence). This CDR3 has 15 amino acids. The CDR3 loop is CASSSLAGVSGELFF. DNA for the CDR3: TGTGCCAGCAGCTCACTAGCGGGAGTGTCCGGGGAGCTGTTTTTT.

This clonotype was observed at least ten times. The V and J genes are TRBV28 and TRBJ2-1; D may be TRBD2 (5 bases). Trimming cost V 3 bases and J 1 base, with 7 bases left between them. This CDR3 region has 14 residues. Germline CDR1 and CDR2: MDHEN and SYDVKM. CDR3 coding DNA: TGTGCCAGCAGTTTGCCGGGGTCCTACAATGAGCAGTTCTTC. Amino acid sequence: CASSLPGSYNEQFF.

This clonotype has just a few counts. The chain combines TRBV5-5 with TRBJ1-2, with D maybe TRBD1 (6 bases). Germline CDR1 SGHKS, CDR2 YYEKEE (reference sequence). The CDR3 runs to 18 residues. Trimming cost V 4 bases and J 7 bases, with 29 bases left between them. The CDR3 loop is CASSLTFGQRSELGGYTF. Here the CDR3 DNA reads TGTGCCAGCAGCCTGACCTTCGGACAGCGCTCTGAACTAGGTGGCTACACCTTC.

J is TRBJ2-7 and V is TRBV12-3 or TRBV12-4; 7 positions match TRBD1. V was clipped by 1 base and J by 4 bases; unmatched bases: 7. There are 15 residues in the CDR3. The CDR3 here is CASSLGQGRGYEQYF. The CDR3 nucleotides read TGTGCCAGCAGTTTAGGACAGGGAAGGGGGTACGAGCAGTACTTC.

This clonotype was seen more than once but under ten times. The chain employs TRBV6-1 and TRBJ1-5; unclear D gene. This CDR3 region has 13 residues. The germline V gene has CDR1 MNHNS and CDR2 SASEGT. The V and J ends lost 2 bases and 5 bases respectively, with 7 bases between them. In nucleotides, the CDR3 is TGTGCCAGCAGTGAAACGAGGGATCAGCCCCAGCATTTT. It encodes CASSETRDQPQHF.

This clonotype was seen once. The chain employs TRBV28 and TRBJ2-7, with 8 bases fitting TRBD2. Germline trimming cut 6 bases from V and 5 bases from J; bases unmatched to any gene: 9. The CDR3 covers 14 residues. Germline V lookup: CDR1 MDHEN, CDR2 SYDVKM. DNA for the CDR3: TGTGCCAGCAGACACAGCGGGAGAGTCGACGAGCAGTACTTC. Protein: CASRHSGRVDEQYF.

This clonotype showed up many times. The chain uses TRBV25-1 and TRBJ2-1; 12 bases align to TRBD2. The germline V gene encodes CDR1 MGHDK and CDR2 SYGVNS. This CDR3 spans 16 amino acids. After removal of 6 bases from V and 4 bases from J, the junction contained 7 bases not matched to a gene. The CDR3 loop is CASSQVGLAGYNEQFF. The CDR3 DNA follows: TGTGCCAGCAGCCAAGTTGGACTAGCGGGGTACAATGAGCAGTTCTTC.

This clonotype has only a few counts. The chain has TRBV30 and TRBJ2-2; 7 nucleotides agree with TRBD2. Per germline, CDR1 GTSNPN and CDR2 SVGIG (reference sequence). The J segment lost 2 bases and the V segment lost 0 bases, leaving 6 bases of the junction unmatched. This CDR3 has 16 amino acids. The DNA of the CDR3 is TGTGCCTGGAGTGTATACGGGAGGCCCAACACCGGGGAGCTGTTTTTT. This sequence encodes CAWSVYGRPNTGELFF.

About this clonotype itself: Since a much larger clone is just one base distant, this may be a read error. This chain joins TRBV12-3 or TRBV12-4 and TRBJ1-1, with 10 nucleotides matching TRBD1. This CDR3 has 16 amino acids. Unmatched junction bases numbered 11, after V lost 6 bases and J lost 4 bases. CDR3 loop: CASSYGPGQGSTEAFF. The CDR3 nucleotides read TGTGCCAGCAGCTACGGGCCGGGACAGGGGAGCACTGAAGCTTTCTTT.

The chain couples TRBV3-1 to TRBJ1-1; D gene unclear. CDR1 is LGHDT and CDR2 is YNNKEL in the germline V gene (reference sequence). This CDR3 spans 15 amino acids. Deletions cut 4 bases from V and 0 bases from J, with 12 bases between. CDR3 amino acids: CASSPSPGVNTEAFF. The CDR3 nucleotides are TGTGCCAGCAGCCCCTCCCCCGGTGTGAACACTGAAGCTTTCTTT.

This clonotype was seen once. V gene TRBV28 combines with J gene TRBJ1-2; 12 bases line up with TRBD1. The CDR3 has 19 residues. Germline V CDR1 and CDR2: MDHEN, SYDVKM. With 5 bases clipped from V and 2 bases from J, the junction kept 15 bases outside the gene matches. The CDR3 sequence: CASSAPSGTGGKYNYGYTF. CDR3 sequence (DNA): TGTGCCAGCAGTGCTCCTTCCGGGACAGGGGGCAAATACAACTATGGCTACACCTTC.

This clonotype was found many times. The J gene is TRBJ2-7, the V gene TRBV18, with D possibly being TRBD1 (7 bases). The germline V gene encodes CDR1 KGHSH and CDR2 LQKENI. Trimming stripped 8 bases from V and 2 bases from J, with 13 bases between. CDR3 length equals 13 residues. This CDR3 is CASSPGGTYEQYF. CDR3 nucleotides: TGTGCCAGCAGCCCAGGGGGGACCTACGAGCAGTACTTC.

This clonotype was seen at least ten times. CDR3 in amino acids: CSARGLANNEQFF. Here the CDR3 DNA reads TGCAGTGCTAGAGGACTAGCGAACAATGAGCAGTTCTTC. The chain is built from TRBV20-1 and TRBJ2-1; TRBD2 matches 8 bases. The length of the CDR3 is 13 residues. Trimming at V came to 1 base and at J to 5 bases, leaving 1 base not matched to a gene. Germline-derived CDR1 and CDR2 are DFQATT and SNEGSKA (reference sequence).

This clonotype was picked up a small number of times. The chain uses TRBV10-3 and TRBJ1-2; D unclear. This CDR3 region has 13 residues. Trimming pared 0 bases from V and 11 bases from J, leaving 13 bases between. Germline CDR1 ENHRY, CDR2 SYGVKD. CDR3 in DNA: TGTGCCATCAGTGAGTCGAGGGTATTGGGGTACACCTTC. It translates to CAISESRVLGYTF.

In its sample, this clonotype was seen a few times. The rearrangement links TRBV5-1 to TRBJ2-1; unclear D gene. CDR3 length equals 15 residues. Trimming left V 0 bases short and J 6 bases short, with 13 bases between. Germline lookup yields CDR1 SGHRS and CDR2 YFSETQ. CDR3 bases: TGCGCCAGCAGCTTGGGAGCGCAGGTGGGCAATGAGCAGTTCTTC. This sequence encodes CASSLGAQVGNEQFF.

This clonotype was detected many times. The chain recombines TRBV15 with TRBJ1-5; D remains ambiguous. Trimming removed 0 bases at V and 2 bases at J, with 8 bases between. The CDR3 contains 15 residues. Looked up from germline, CDR1 is LNHNV and CDR2 is YYDKDF (reference sequence). The CDR3 region has the DNA TGTGCCACCAGCAGAGATGCTATCGGCAATCAGCCCCAGCATTTT. Translating gives CATSRDAIGNQPQHF.

The chain joins TRBV20-1 to TRBJ1-4, with a tentative D call TRBD1 (5 bases). Germline CDR1 reads DFQATT; CDR2 reads SNEGSKA (reference sequence). V lost 7 bases to trimming and J lost 8 bases, with 11 bases between them. The CDR3 runs 11 residues. The CDR3 here is CSGRTSEKLFF. The CDR3 region has the DNA TGCAGTGGCAGGACAAGCGAAAAACTGTTTTTT.

This clonotype occurred many times. This chain joins TRBV12-3 or TRBV12-4 and TRBJ1-3, with D uncertain. The CDR3 spans 16 residues. V lost 4 bases to trimming and J lost 0 bases, with 13 bases between them. Here the CDR3 DNA reads TGTGCCAGCAGTTCGGCCGGGGTTGACTCTGGAAACACCATATATTTT. Its protein is CASSSAGVDSGNTIYF.